This T cell receptor beta chain was recovered during a study of blood T cell repertoires in COVID-19. Study context: The United States, Italy and Spain provided the acute and convalescent COVID-19 samples. T cells, B-cell-depleted T cells, or PBMCs provided the cDNA or gDNA that served as material.

Source study methods: The assay estimated nucleated cells by amplifying reference gene primers. The protocol was immunoSEQ multiplex PCR, while the TCRdb copy is restricted to in-frame clones and leaves out a portion. V, J and clone size derive from that table, while D and trimming were established from the DNA sequence. The sample holds over 130,000 clones, 80% to 85% seen once. CDR3 length: 16 residues. Germline CDR1 and CDR2: LNHNV and YYDKDF (reference sequence). V dropped 1 base and J dropped 8; count of bases not matched to a gene: 9. This clonotype was obtained from an older woman with acute or convalescent COVID-19. Sequenced material: peripheral blood. V and J are TRBV15 and TRBJ1-4; 8 bases agree with TRBD1. CDR3 sequence: CATSRGTGSRGEKLFF. The CDR3 DNA reads TGTGCCACCAGCAGAGGGACAGGGTCTCGTGGCGAAAAACTGTTTTTT.